This T cell receptor beta chain was sequenced during a study of T-cell reconstitution after alpha-beta-depleted transplantation in children. Germline V CDR1 and CDR2: SQVTM, ANQGSEA. This CDR3 spans 12 amino acids. At least ten counts were recorded for this clonotype. Unique molecular identifiers were incorporated when the TCRbeta library was constructed. TCRdb reprocessed the PCR reads via MiXCR and lists one record per CDR3 protein. This sample has around 240,000 distinct CDR3 sequences; 9.7% occur once, and the top ten carry approximately 5%. This chain links TRBV29-1 with TRBJ2-5; D perhaps matches TRBD2 (6 bases). The sequence was obtained from a human donor who donated a stem cell graft to a child with SCID. Material: PBMCs from the stem cell graft donor, obtained from the stem cell graft. In nucleotides, the CDR3 is TGCAACTGTGGGGAGGAGGAGGGGACCCAGTACTTC. Its protein product is CNCGEEEGTQYF.